The present T cell receptor beta chain was sequenced within a study of control samples from healthy donors and cancer patients. Some clones are missing from TCRdb's copy, which holds only in-frame ones; the method was immunoSEQ multiplex PCR. There are some 64,000 clones in the sample; roughly nine tenths occur only once, and around 1.3% lies in the top ten. This clone was seen a single time. Germline lookup yields CDR1 KGHSH and CDR2 LQKENI. The length of the CDR3 is 15 residues. The V gene end was trimmed by 4 bases and the J gene end by 5 bases; junction bases not matched to a gene: 8. The sample comprised PBMCs. The V call is TRBV18, the J call TRBJ1-5, with 7 bases matching TRBD1. This receptor was identified in a woman in her forties or fifties with colorectal cancer. DNA of the CDR3: TGTGCCAGCTCACGGGACAGTCTTTCCCATCAGCCCCAGCATTTT. This gives the protein CASSRDSLSHQPQHF. The complete variable domain, with remaining parts taken from reference TRBV18 and TRBJ1-5, reads NAGVMQNPRHLVRRRGQEARLRCSPMKGHSHVYWYRQLPEEGLKFMVYLQKENIIDESGMPKERFSAEFPKEGPSILRIQQVVRGDSAAYFCASSRDSLSHQPQHFGDGTRLSIL.